A single sample gave rise to the 21 T cell receptor beta chains below, sequenced in a study of cytomegalovirus exposure and HLA in healthy donors. Amplification used 60 Vbeta primers and 13 Jbeta primers. Assay used: immunoSEQ multiplex PCR; TCRdb lists only in-frame clones, some missing. The repertoire includes roughly 160,000 clones, about four fifths of them detected once, and 1% sits in the top ten. The sample taken for sequencing was PBMCs. These receptors were obtained from a woman between 45 and 65 years old in good health and CMV-seropositive.

The chain couples TRBV18 to TRBJ2-3, with D possibly matching TRBD1 (5 bases). CDR1 is KGHSH and CDR2 is LQKENI in the germline V gene. Trimming left V 5 bases short and J 2 bases short, with 14 bases between. The CDR3 contains 15 residues. CDR3 nucleotide sequence: TGTGCCAGCTCATCTAGGACACGAAACACAGATACGCAGTATTTT. It translates to CASSSRTRNTDTQYF.

In this sample, this clone turned up a few times. The chain employs TRBV19 and TRBJ2-4; the match to TRBD2 covers 10 bases. V shed 4 bases and J 3 bases; nucleotides not matched to a gene: 9. The germline V gene encodes CDR1 LNHDA and CDR2 SQIVND (reference sequence). The CDR3 runs to 17 residues. This chain's CDR3 is CASSTLAGETRKNIQYF. The CDR3 DNA sequence: TGTGCCAGTAGTACCCTAGCGGGAGAAACACGCAAAAACATTCAGTACTTC.

The V call is TRBV5-4, the J call TRBJ2-1; the match to TRBD2 covers 11 bases. With 4 bases clipped from V and 8 bases from J, the junction kept 2 bases outside the gene matches. Germline V lookup: CDR1 SGHNT, CDR2 YYREEE (reference sequence). The CDR3 has 13 residues. The CDR3 region is CASSILAGDEQFF. CDR3 in DNA: TGTGCCAGCAGCATACTAGCGGGAGATGAGCAGTTCTTC.

The chain joins TRBV2 to TRBJ1-5, with 7 bases lining up with TRBD1. Germline V gene data show CDR1 as SNHLY and CDR2 as FYNNEI. The V and J ends lost 7 bases and 3 bases, in that order; junction bases with no gene match: 6. This CDR3 is built from 14 residues. Here the CDR3 reads CASTTQGNNQPQHF. DNA for the CDR3: TGTGCCAGCACAACACAGGGGAACAATCAGCCCCAGCATTTT.

The chain recombines TRBV7-6 with TRBJ2-3, with 9 bases aligning to TRBD2. V lost 5 bases to trimming and J lost 0 bases; unmatched junction nucleotides: 6. The CDR3 spans 16 residues. Germline V gives CDR1 SGHVS, CDR2 FNYEAQ. The CDR3 region has the DNA TGTGCCAGCAGCCCGACGACTAGCGGAAGCACAGATACGCAGTATTTT. It translates to CASSPTTSGSTDTQYF.

The chain combines TRBV28 with TRBJ1-1, with TRBD1 as a possible D gene (5 bases). CDR3 length: 15 residues. The V and J ends lost 3 bases and 1 base respectively, with 12 bases between them. The V gene's germline CDR1 is MDHEN and CDR2 SYDVKM. For the CDR3, the DNA is TGTGCCAGCAGTTTGCCCCGGGACTGGAACACTGAAGCTTTCTTT. Translation gives CASSLPRDWNTEAFF.

This clone was recorded a few times. The chain recombines TRBV2 with TRBJ2-3, with a tentative D call TRBD2 (5 bases). Germline-derived CDR1 and CDR2 are SNHLY and FYNNEI. Trimming stripped 6 bases from V and 1 base from J, with 14 bases between. There are 15 residues in the CDR3. The CDR3 loop reads CASSDQARGTDTQYF. The CDR3, as DNA: TGTGCCAGCAGCGATCAAGCGAGGGGCACAGATACGCAGTATTTT.

The chain employs TRBV19 and TRBJ1-5; D is undetermined. The CDR3 sequence is 14 residues long. V lost 4 bases to trimming and J lost 0 bases, with 7 bases between them. Per the germline V gene, CDR1 is LNHDA and CDR2 is SQIVND (reference sequence). As DNA, the CDR3 is TGTGCCAGTAGTAGGGCAGATAGCAATCAGCCCCAGCATTTT. As protein: CASSRADSNQPQHF.

This chain uses TRBV6-1 with TRBJ1-2; possible D gene TRBD1, 6 bases. V was clipped by 6 bases and J by 8 bases, with 16 bases between them. CDR1 MNHNS and CDR2 SASEGT come from the germline V gene. This CDR3 is built from 13 residues. CDR3 in amino acids: CASRVQGNGGYTF. The DNA of the CDR3 is TGTGCCAGCAGAGTACAGGGAAATGGGGGCTACACCTTC.

The rearrangement uses TRBV7-3 and TRBJ2-5; TRBD2 matches at 12 bases. The CDR3 has 15 amino acids. With 5 bases clipped from V and 6 bases from J, the junction kept 7 bases outside the gene matches. The V gene's germline CDR1 is SGHTA and CDR2 FQGTGA. The CDR3 spells CASSPSSGGAQTQYF. As DNA, the CDR3 is TGTGCCAGCAGCCCCTCTAGCGGGGGGGCGCAGACCCAGTACTTC.

This clone has only a few counts. This chain links TRBV6-1 with TRBJ2-3; TRBD2 agrees at 13 bases. V dropped 6 bases and J dropped 10; count of bases not matched to a gene: 7. CDR1 and CDR2 (germline): MNHNS, SASEGT. CDR3 length: 14 amino acids. The DNA of the CDR3 is TGTGCCAGCAGCGCGGGACTAGCGGGACCTTCGCAGTATTTT. This gives the protein CASSAGLAGPSQYF.

This chain connects TRBV10-2 to TRBJ2-7; D perhaps matches TRBD1 (6 bases). V was clipped by 7 bases and J by 2 bases, with 18 bases between them. This CDR3 is 15 amino acids long. CDR1 and CDR2 (germline): WSHSY, SAAADI. The CDR3 DNA reads TGCGCCAGCAAGGGTTCGTGGGACATCGCCTACGAGCAGTACTTC. Residues: CASKGSWDIAYEQYF.

This clone was found once. This chain joins TRBV2 and TRBJ2-3, with 7 bases fitting TRBD1. The CDR3 has 13 residues. With V trimmed by 6 bases and J by 5 bases, 5 bases remained unmatched. Looked up from germline, CDR1 is SNHLY and CDR2 is FYNNEI. This chain's CDR3 is CASRDRDGDTQYF. As DNA, the CDR3 is TGTGCCAGCAGAGACAGGGACGGAGATACGCAGTATTTT.

The chain has TRBV6-6 and TRBJ1-1, with D perhaps TRBD1 (5 bases). Between the trimmed V and J ends, which lost 2 bases and 5 bases, there was a span of 12 bases. The CDR3 covers 14 residues. Germline CDR1 MNHNY, CDR2 SVGAGI (reference sequence). CDR3 DNA sequence: TGTGCCAGCAGTTACGTCCAGGGCGGAACTGAAGCTTTCTTT. Its translation: CASSYVQGGTEAFF.

The chain joins TRBV27 to TRBJ2-5; the match to TRBD1 covers 9 bases. The CDR3 contains 17 residues. The germline CDR1 and CDR2 sequences are MNHEY and SMNVEV (reference sequence). V was clipped by 2 bases and J by 5 bases; unmatched bases: 12. The CDR3 DNA follows: TGTGCCAGCAGTTTAACTTTTGGGACAGGGCTAGTGGAGACCCAGTACTTC. It yields the protein CASSLTFGTGLVETQYF.

This chain connects TRBV20-1 to TRBJ1-2; D not resolved. Between the trimmed V and J ends, which lost 2 bases and 10 bases, there was a span of 8 bases. The CDR3 has 10 residues. Germline V gene lookup returns CDR1 DFQATT and CDR2 SNEGSKA (reference sequence). CDR3 in amino acids: CSARQTHYTF. The CDR3 DNA is TGCAGTGCTAGACAGACTCACTACACCTTC.

The V call is TRBV5-1, the J call TRBJ1-1, with TRBD1 as a possible D gene (6 bases). The CDR3 has 14 amino acids. V dropped 7 bases and J dropped 3 bases, with 16 bases sitting between them. Germline assignment: CDR1 SGHRS and CDR2 YFSETQ. The CDR3 spells CASRTVTGHTEAFF. DNA for the CDR3: TGCGCCAGCCGCACCGTTACAGGGCACACTGAAGCTTTCTTT.

The chain uses TRBV7-8 and TRBJ2-7, with a weak D call TRBD2 (5 bases). The CDR3 runs to 16 residues. Between the trimmed V and J ends, which lost 2 bases and 6 bases, there was a span of 20 bases. Per germline, CDR1 SGHVS and CDR2 FQNEAQ. CDR3 residues: CASSLSGSHTVREQYF. The CDR3 DNA is TGTGCCAGCAGCTTAAGCGGTAGTCATACCGTTCGCGAGCAGTACTTC.

The chain is built from TRBV11-2 and TRBJ2-5; 7 bases align to TRBD2. Germline CDR1 and CDR2: SGHAT and FQNNGV. V shed 5 bases and J 9 bases; nucleotides not matched to a gene: 18. This CDR3 has 16 amino acids. The CDR3 DNA sequence: TGTGCCAGCAGCCCAGCGCCTCGGGAGCCTGCGGGGGCCCAGTACTTC. This translates into CASSPAPREPAGAQYF.

The chain couples TRBV14 to TRBJ2-4, with D perhaps TRBD2 (6 bases). V dropped 5 bases and J dropped 0 bases, with 17 bases sitting between them. Germline loops: CDR1 SGHDN, CDR2 FVKESK. This CDR3 is built from 17 residues. The CDR3 loop reads CASSFGTPGLAKNIQYF. The CDR3, as DNA: TGTGCCAGCAGCTTCGGGACTCCGGGCCTAGCCAAAAACATTCAGTACTTC.

This chain connects TRBV7-2 to TRBJ1-2; weak D call: TRBD1 (5 bases). V was clipped by 0 bases and J by 4 bases, with 12 bases between them. CDR1 is SGHTA, CDR2 FQGNSA, per germline. CDR3 length equals 15 residues. The CDR3 sequence is CASSLATGAGYGYTF. In DNA, the CDR3 is TGTGCCAGCAGCTTAGCTACTGGGGCAGGCTATGGCTACACCTTC.